The present TCR beta chain was sequenced within a study of tumor-infiltrating lymphocytes in localized non-small cell lung cancer. Study observations and caveats: Compared with uninvolved lung, tumors showed higher T cell infiltration by TCRbeta sequencing.

TCRdb keeps only in-frame clones here, not all; method: immunoSEQ multiplex PCR. The sample records around 14,000 clones, 55% to 70% being singletons. The CDR3 totals 14 residues. Trimming pared 5 bases from V and 3 bases from J, leaving 11 bases between. Germline V gives CDR1 LNHDA, CDR2 SQIVND (reference sequence). In this sample, this clone turned up once. As yet, its antigen is unknown. This TCR came from a human donor with non-small cell lung cancer. The chain couples TRBV19 to TRBJ1-3; D not resolved. Sequencing input: uninvolved lung tissue not adjacent to the tumor. CDR3 nucleotides: TGTGCCAGTAGTTCGAAGGCTTTTGGAAACACCATATATTTT. Protein sequence: CASSSKAFGNTIYF.